Sequencing of this TCR beta chain was carried out in a study of blood T cells in healthy people across ages. The study, taken as a whole, reports: Long-lived and aged donors differed, with more naive CD4+ cells and higher diversity in the long-lived.

This clonotype came up many times. Its cognate antigen is unknown. A second roughly 6 to 11 cycle PCR used barcoded and J-beta primers. Each TCR beta cDNA got a 12-nucleotide random molecular identifier. Per-sample output comprised a minimum of 2.5 million paired-end reads containing CDR3. TCRdb re-derived calls from the 5' RACE reads in MiXCR, one entry per CDR3 protein. The data show some 1.5 million distinct CDR3 sequences, approximately 28% seen once. The CDR3 contains 17 residues. Germline V lookup: CDR1 MNHEY, CDR2 SVGEGT. Trimming cost V 4 bases and J 0 bases, with 13 bases left between them. The chain has TRBV6-2 or TRBV6-3 and TRBJ2-6, with a tentative D call TRBD1 (5 bases). This sequence was found in a young woman in good health. Sequenced input: blood. CDR3 protein: CASSLPGFFSGANVLTF. As DNA, the CDR3 is TGTGCCAGCAGTTTGCCAGGGTTCTTCTCTGGGGCCAACGTCCTGACTTTC.